The clone carrying this T cell receptor beta chain was seen more than once but under ten times. Its target is not known. Deletions cut 3 bases from V and 8 bases from J, with 10 bases between. The germline gives CDR1 LNHDA, CDR2 SQIVND (reference sequence). The CDR3 is 12 residues long. The method was immunoSEQ multiplex PCR; TCRdb's version includes in-frame clones alone and lacks a portion of them. Among approximately 170,000 clones listed, about 88% were seen once. The data originate from a study of lymphopenia after photon versus proton radiotherapy. Study-wide points: Post-nadir TCR diversity decline inversely tracked overall survival among those who died. Oligoclonal CD8+ Temra expansion after nadir drove photon patients' diversity drop. Better survival with proton therapy was suggested as possible, not demonstrated.

This TCR was recovered from a man aged 45-65 years with gastric cancer. The chain couples TRBV19 to TRBJ1-1; D is undetermined. The sample consisted of peripheral blood, taken from a patient treated with photon-based radiotherapy. The CDR3 here is CASSIGRREAFF. The CDR3 DNA is TGTGCCAGTAGTATTGGTCGGAGGGAAGCTTTCTTT.